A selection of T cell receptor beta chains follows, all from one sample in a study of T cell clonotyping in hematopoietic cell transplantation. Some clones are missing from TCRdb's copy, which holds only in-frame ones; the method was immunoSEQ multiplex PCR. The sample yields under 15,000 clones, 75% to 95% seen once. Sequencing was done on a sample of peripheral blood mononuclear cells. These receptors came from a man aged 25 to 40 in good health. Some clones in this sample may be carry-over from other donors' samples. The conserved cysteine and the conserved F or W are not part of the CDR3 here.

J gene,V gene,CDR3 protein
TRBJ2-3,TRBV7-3,ASSSTGLEKLSTDTQY
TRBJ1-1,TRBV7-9,ASSSKVNTEAF
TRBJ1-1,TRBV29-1,SVEAGSPIRGAF
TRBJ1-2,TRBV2,ASSGYSRYGYT
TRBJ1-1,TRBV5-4,ASSLADGGFNTEAF
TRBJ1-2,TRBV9,ASSLTPEVGGYT
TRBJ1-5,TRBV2,ASSDPGTAFNQPQH
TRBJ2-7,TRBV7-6,ASSLGRGSGAIEVEQY
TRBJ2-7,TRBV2,ASSYLQGEQY
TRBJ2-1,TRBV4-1,ASSQALRSGSWNEQF
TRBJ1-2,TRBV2,ASSEIRGPRSGYT